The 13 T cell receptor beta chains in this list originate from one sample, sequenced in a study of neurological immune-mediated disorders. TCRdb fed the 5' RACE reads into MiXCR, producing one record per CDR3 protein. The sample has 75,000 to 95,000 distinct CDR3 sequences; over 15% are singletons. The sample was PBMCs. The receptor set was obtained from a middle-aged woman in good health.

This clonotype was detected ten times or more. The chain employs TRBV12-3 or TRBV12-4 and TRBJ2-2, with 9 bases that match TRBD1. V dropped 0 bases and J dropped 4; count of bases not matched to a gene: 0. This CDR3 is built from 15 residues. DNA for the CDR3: TGTGCCAGCAGTTTAGCGACAGGGGGCACCGGGGAGCTGTTTTTT. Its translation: CASSLATGGTGELFF.

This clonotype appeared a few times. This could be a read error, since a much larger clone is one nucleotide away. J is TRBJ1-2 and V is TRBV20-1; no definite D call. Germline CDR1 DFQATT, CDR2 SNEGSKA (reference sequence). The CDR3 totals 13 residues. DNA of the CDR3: TGCAGTGCTAGAGAGGACGGGAACTATGGCGACACCTTC. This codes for CSAREDGNYGDTF.

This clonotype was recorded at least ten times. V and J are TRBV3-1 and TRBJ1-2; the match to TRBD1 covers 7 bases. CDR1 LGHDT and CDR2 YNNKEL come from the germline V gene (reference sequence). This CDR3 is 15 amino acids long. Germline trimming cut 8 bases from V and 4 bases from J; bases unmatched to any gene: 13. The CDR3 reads CASGKPGQSTYGYTF. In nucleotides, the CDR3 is TGTGCCAGCGGCAAACCGGGACAGAGCACCTATGGCTACACCTTC.

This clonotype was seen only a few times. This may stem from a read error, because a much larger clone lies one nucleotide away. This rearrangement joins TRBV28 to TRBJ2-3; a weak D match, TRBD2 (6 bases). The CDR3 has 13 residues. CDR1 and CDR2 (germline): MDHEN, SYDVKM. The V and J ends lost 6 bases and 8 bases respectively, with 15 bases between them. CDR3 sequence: CASSPNGRGTQYF. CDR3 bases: TGTGCCAGCAGCCCGAACGGGCGGGGTACGCAGTATTTT.

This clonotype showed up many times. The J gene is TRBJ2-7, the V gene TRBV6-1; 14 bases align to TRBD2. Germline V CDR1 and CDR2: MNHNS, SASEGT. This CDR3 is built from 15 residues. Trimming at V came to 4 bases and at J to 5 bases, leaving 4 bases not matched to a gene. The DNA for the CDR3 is TGTGCCAGCAGTGGACTAGCGGGGGGGCCCGACGAGCAGTACTTC. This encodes CASSGLAGGPDEQYF.

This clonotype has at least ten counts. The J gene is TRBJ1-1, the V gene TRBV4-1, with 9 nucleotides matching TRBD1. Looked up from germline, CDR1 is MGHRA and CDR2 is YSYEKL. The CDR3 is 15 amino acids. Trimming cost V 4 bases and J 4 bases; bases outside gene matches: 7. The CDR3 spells CASSLRQGDGTEAFF. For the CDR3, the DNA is TGCGCCAGCAGCCTACGACAGGGGGATGGCACTGAAGCTTTCTTT.

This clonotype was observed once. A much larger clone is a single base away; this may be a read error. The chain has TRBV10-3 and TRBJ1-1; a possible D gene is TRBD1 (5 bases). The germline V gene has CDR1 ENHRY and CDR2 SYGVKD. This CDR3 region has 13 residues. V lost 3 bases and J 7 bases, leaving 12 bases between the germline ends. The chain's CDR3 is CAISDSGHNEAFF. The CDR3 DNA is TGTGCCATCAGTGATTCAGGGCACAATGAAGCTTTCTTT.

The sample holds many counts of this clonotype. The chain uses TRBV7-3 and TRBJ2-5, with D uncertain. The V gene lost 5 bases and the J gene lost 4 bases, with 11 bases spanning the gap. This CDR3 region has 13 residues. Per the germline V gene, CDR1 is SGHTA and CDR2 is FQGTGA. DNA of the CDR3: TGTGCCAGCAGCCGGACCCACCGAGAGACCCAGTACTTC. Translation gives CASSRTHRETQYF.

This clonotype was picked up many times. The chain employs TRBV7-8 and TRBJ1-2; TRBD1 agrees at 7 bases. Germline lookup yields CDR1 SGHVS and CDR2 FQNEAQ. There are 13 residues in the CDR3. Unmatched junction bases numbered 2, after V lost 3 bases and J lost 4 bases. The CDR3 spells CASSFRDSYGYTF. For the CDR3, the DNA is TGTGCCAGCAGCTTCCGGGACAGCTATGGCTACACCTTC. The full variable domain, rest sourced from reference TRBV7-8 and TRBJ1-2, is GAGVSQSPRYKVAKRGQDVALRCDPISGHVSLFWYQQALGQGPEFLTYFQNEAQLDKSGLPSDRFFAERPEGSVSTLKIQRTQQEDSAVYLCASSFRDSYGYTFGSGTRLTVV.

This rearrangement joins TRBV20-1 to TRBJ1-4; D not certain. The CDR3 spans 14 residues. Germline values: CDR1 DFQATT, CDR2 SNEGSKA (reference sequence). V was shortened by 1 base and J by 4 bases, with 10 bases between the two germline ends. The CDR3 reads CSARVSGYNEKLFF. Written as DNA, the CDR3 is TGCAGTGCTAGAGTGTCGGGCTATAATGAAAAACTGTTTTTT.

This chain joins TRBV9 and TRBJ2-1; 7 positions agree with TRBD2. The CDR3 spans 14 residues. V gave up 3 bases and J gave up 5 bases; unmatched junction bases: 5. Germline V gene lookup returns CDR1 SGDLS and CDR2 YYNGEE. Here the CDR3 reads CASSARLADNEQFF. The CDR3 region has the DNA TGTGCCAGCAGCGCCCGACTAGCAGACAATGAGCAGTTCTTC.

The CDR3 is CSALRTGDRGGYGYTF. Here the CDR3 DNA reads TGCAGTGCCCTCAGGACAGGGGATCGGGGGGGCTATGGCTACACCTTC. This sequence joins TRBV20-1 and TRBJ1-2; 9 nucleotides agree with TRBD1. V lost 6 bases, J lost 4 bases, and 15 bases stayed unmatched. The CDR3 sequence is 16 residues long. The germline CDR1 and CDR2 sequences are DFQATT and SNEGSKA (reference sequence).

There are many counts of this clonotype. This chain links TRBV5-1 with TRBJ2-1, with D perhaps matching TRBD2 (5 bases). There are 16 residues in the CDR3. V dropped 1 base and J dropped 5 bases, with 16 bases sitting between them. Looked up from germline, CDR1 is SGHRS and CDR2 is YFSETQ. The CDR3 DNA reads TGCGCCAGCAGCTTGTACGAAAGCCTAGCAGACAATGAGCAGTTCTTC. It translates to CASSLYESLADNEQFF.